These T cell receptor beta chains were read from a single sample in a study of brain T cells in children with intractable seizures. Sequencing was performed with immunoSEQ multiplex PCR; in TCRdb, only in-frame clones are kept and a portion is missing. This sample carries 65,000 to 85,000 clones, roughly 91% of them seen once, and the ten largest clones take over 1.5%. The sample consisted of peripheral blood, taken at surgery. The origin of the receptors is a boy in the first two years of life with tuberous sclerosis and intractable seizures. Both conserved end residues are trimmed from each CDR3.

v_gene: TRBV9
j_gene: TRBJ2-5
len: 15
CDR3aa: ASSVGEVSPDAETQY

v_gene: TRBV24-1
j_gene: TRBJ2-1
len: 12
CDR3aa: ATSEEVVYNEQF

v_gene: TRBV12-3/TRBV12-4
j_gene: TRBJ2-1
len: 9
CDR3aa: ASIQDNEQF

v_gene: TRBV5-1
j_gene: TRBJ2-5
len: 16
CDR3aa: ASSLAGVAGGWQETQY

v_gene: TRBV25-1
j_gene: TRBJ2-3
len: 15
CDR3aa: ASSVRGDRTSTDTQY

v_gene: TRBV7-9
j_gene: TRBJ2-6
len: 17
CDR3aa: AAPESNQGALAGANVLT

v_gene: TRBV7-8
j_gene: TRBJ2-1
len: 14
CDR3aa: ASSFSVTASYNEQF

v_gene: TRBV28
j_gene: TRBJ1-2
len: 14
CDR3aa: ASRPNTEWGSYGYT

v_gene: TRBV28
j_gene: TRBJ1-5
len: 11
CDR3aa: ASSPGVRQPQH

v_gene: TRBV20-1
j_gene: TRBJ1-2
len: 8
CDR3aa: SAEINPYT

v_gene: TRBV18
j_gene: TRBJ1-6
len: 16
CDR3aa: ASSLKLPLGEEDSPLH

v_gene: TRBV3-1/TRBV3-2
j_gene: TRBJ2-3
len: 15
CDR3aa: ASSQDVGPLSSDTQY

v_gene: TRBV5-8
j_gene: TRBJ2-3
len: 16
CDR3aa: ASSPSLTSGRAKDTQY

v_gene: TRBV28
j_gene: TRBJ2-5
len: 16
CDR3aa: ASSLFLLDRGHGETQY

v_gene: TRBV12-3/TRBV12-4
j_gene: TRBJ2-7
len: 10
CDR3aa: ASSSGPYEQY

v_gene: TRBV12-3/TRBV12-4
j_gene: TRBJ2-7
len: 8
CDR3aa: ASSFNEQY

v_gene: TRBV5-1
j_gene: TRBJ2-2
len: 14
CDR3aa: ASSLAGQGDTGELF

v_gene: TRBV6-5
j_gene: TRBJ1-6
len: 12
CDR3aa: ASRRSSYNSPLH

v_gene: TRBV15
j_gene: TRBJ2-6
len: 15
CDR3aa: ATSSPSRRSGANVLT

v_gene: TRBV7-3
j_gene: TRBJ2-3
len: 11
CDR3aa: ASSTQGTDTQY

v_gene: TRBV19
j_gene: TRBJ1-5
len: 12
CDR3aa: ASREGNSNQPQH

v_gene: TRBV7-2
j_gene: TRBJ2-3
len: 12
CDR3aa: ASSLLGFTDTQY

v_gene: TRBV7-7
j_gene: TRBJ2-5
len: 13
CDR3aa: ASSPRGALQETQY

v_gene: TRBV21-1
j_gene: TRBJ1-1
len: 12
CDR3aa: ASSRPTGGTEAF

v_gene: TRBV6-6
j_gene: TRBJ2-3
len: 14
CDR3aa: AIRLIEAGGADTQY

v_gene: TRBV5-1
j_gene: TRBJ2-2
len: 14
CDR3aa: ASSTGRRANTGELF

v_gene: TRBV12-3/TRBV12-4
j_gene: TRBJ1-1
len: 11
CDR3aa: ASSLWENTEAF

v_gene: TRBV18
j_gene: TRBJ1-1
len: 12
CDR3aa: ASSPNGKNTEAF

v_gene: TRBV6-5
j_gene: TRBJ1-6
len: 13
CDR3aa: ASSYSERANSPLH

v_gene: TRBV6-5
j_gene: TRBJ1-1
len: 12
CDR3aa: ASLPSNRNTEAF

v_gene: TRBV24-1
j_gene: TRBJ1-5
len: 11
CDR3aa: ATRGTGSDPQH

v_gene: TRBV5-8
j_gene: TRBJ1-6
len: 14
CDR3aa: ASSLGTSSYNSPLH

v_gene: TRBV4-1
j_gene: TRBJ1-1
len: 12
CDR3aa: ASSRGHMNTEAF

v_gene: TRBV6-1
j_gene: TRBJ2-4
len: 18
CDR3aa: ASSERDSRIAGETKNIQY

v_gene: TRBV2
j_gene: TRBJ2-1
len: 13
CDR3aa: ASRGTSGRHNEQF

v_gene: TRBV7-9
j_gene: TRBJ2-5
len: 15
CDR3aa: ASSQNGQGGPGGTQY

v_gene: TRBV5-6
j_gene: TRBJ1-1
len: 11
CDR3aa: ASSFDARRGAF

v_gene: TRBV9
j_gene: TRBJ2-2
len: 13
CDR3aa: ASSVAPGNTGELF

v_gene: TRBV6-4
j_gene: TRBJ1-4
len: 13
CDR3aa: ASSDFRGTWEKLF

v_gene: TRBV6-5
j_gene: TRBJ2-7
len: 12
CDR3aa: ASRPSRMSYEQY